The 20 T cell receptor beta chains presented below share a single source sample, sequenced in a study of shared clonotypes between healthy human individuals. TCRdb's copy holds only in-frame clones and misses some; the assay was immunoSEQ multiplex PCR. Of 600,000 to 750,000 clones in the sample, around 90% are singletons; the top ten hold 30% to 40%. The sequenced sample was memory CD8+ T cells from PBMCs. The subset was: CD45RO+ cells pooled with CCR7-negative TemRA cells. Receptor source: a man aged 18 to 29 in good health. Some clones in this sample may be carry-over from other donors' samples.

This chain links TRBV11-2 with TRBJ2-7; D tentatively fits TRBD1 or TRBD2 (7 bases each). Germline lookup yields CDR1 SGHAT and CDR2 FQNNGV. The CDR3 contains 15 residues. Trimming stripped 5 bases from V and 3 bases from J, with 17 bases between. The CDR3 sequence: CASSTSGTAFYEQYF. The CDR3 coding sequence is TGTGCCAGCAGCACCAGCGGGACAGCCTTCTACGAGCAGTACTTC.

This clone is a singleton in its sample. The chain links TRBV12-5 to TRBJ2-2; no firm D call. The CDR3 has 12 residues. Germline V lookup: CDR1 LGHNT, CDR2 FRNRAP. Trimming stripped 10 bases from V and 3 bases from J, with 9 bases between. The CDR3 DNA reads as TGTGCTACTTTATTTGACACCGGGGAGCTGTTTTTT. Residues: CATLFDTGELFF.

The chain uses TRBV11-2 and TRBJ2-6; D remains ambiguous. The V end lost 5 bases, the J end lost 4 bases, and 18 bases lay between the germline ends. CDR1 SGHAT and CDR2 FQNNGV come from the germline V gene. The CDR3 consists of 17 residues. DNA of the CDR3: TGTGCCAGCAGCCCGCCGGGTCTATATGTCGGGGCCAACGTCCTGACTTTC. Its translation is CASSPPGLYVGANVLTF.

The chain joins TRBV10-3 to TRBJ2-7; 7 bases fit TRBD2. The CDR3 loop spans 14 amino acids. Losses at the gene ends were 3 bases for V and 0 bases for J; bases not matched to a gene: 2. In germline, CDR1 is ENHRY, CDR2 SYGVKD. The CDR3 sequence is CAISDRDYSYEQYF. CDR3 DNA: TGTGCCATCAGTGACCGGGACTACTCCTACGAGCAGTACTTC.

The V call is TRBV29-1, the J call TRBJ1-4; D possibly corresponds to TRBD1 (6 bases). Germline V gene data show CDR1 as SQVTM and CDR2 as ANQGSEA. Trimming stripped 4 bases from V and 8 bases from J, with 20 bases between. This CDR3 region has 15 residues. The CDR3 DNA is TGCAGCGTTGCACCAACGGACAGTTGGGGAGAAAAACTGTTTTTT. Its translation: CSVAPTDSWGEKLFF. Together with reference TRBV29-1 and TRBJ1-4, the CDR3 gives the full variable domain: SAVISQKPSRDICQRGTSLTIQCQVDSQVTMMFWYRQQPGQSLTLIATANQGSEATYESGFVIDKFPISRPNLTFSTLTVSNMSPEDSSIYLCSVAPTDSWGEKLFFGSGTQLSVL.

This chain connects TRBV27 to TRBJ2-3, with TRBD2 matching over 8 bases. CDR1 is MNHEY and CDR2 is SMNVEV in the germline V gene (reference sequence). The CDR3 has 15 amino acids. The V and J ends lost 7 bases and 1 base, in that order; junction bases with no gene match: 7. CDR3 coding DNA: TGTGCCAGCACCATTACTAGCGGAGGCACAGATACGCAGTATTTT. This translates into CASTITSGGTDTQYF.

This chain uses TRBV6-5 with TRBJ1-1, with a weak D call TRBD1 (6 bases). Per germline, CDR1 MNHEY and CDR2 SVGAGI. The CDR3 totals 13 residues. The V end was cut by 3 bases, the J end by 7 bases, with 12 bases between. CDR3: CASSYREDSEAFF. CDR3 bases: TGTGCCAGCAGTTATAGGGAGGACAGTGAAGCTTTCTTT.

This clone was counted only a few times. This chain uses TRBV10-1 with TRBJ1-5; the D gene is possibly TRBD1 (5 bases). The V gene's germline CDR1 is WNHNN and CDR2 SYGVQD (reference sequence). The V end lost 6 bases, the J end lost 5 bases, and 14 bases lay between the germline ends. The CDR3 covers 14 residues. The DNA of the CDR3 is TGCGCCAGCAGCGGTGGACACTGTTATCAGCCCCAGCATTTT. This translates into CASSGGHCYQPQHF.

J is TRBJ2-1 and V is TRBV7-9; 9 bases line up with TRBD2. Trimming at V came to 3 bases and at J to 3 bases, leaving 3 bases not matched to a gene. This CDR3 contains 15 residues. Germline CDR1 reads SEHNR; CDR2 reads FQNEAQ (reference sequence). This CDR3 reads CASSFGLAFYNEQFF. The CDR3 DNA reads TGTGCCAGCAGCTTTGGACTAGCGTTCTACAATGAGCAGTTCTTC.

The V gene is TRBV5-1, the J gene TRBJ1-2; D unresolved. The CDR3 totals 14 residues. Germline V gene sequence: CDR1 SGHRS, CDR2 YFSETQ. V lost 1 base and J 2 bases, leaving 9 bases between the germline ends. CDR3: CASSLWSANYGYTF. In DNA, the CDR3 is TGCGCCAGCAGCTTGTGGTCAGCCAACTATGGCTACACCTTC. The whole variable domain, remainder taken from reference TRBV5-1 and TRBJ1-2, is KAGVTQTPRYLIKTRGQQVTLSCSPISGHRSVSWYQQTPGQGLQFLFEYFSETQRNKGNFPGRFSGRQFSNSRSEMNVSTLELGDSALYLCASSLWSANYGYTFGSGTRLTVV.

The count of this clone is one. V and J are TRBV29-1 and TRBJ1-1; D may be TRBD1 (5 bases). The CDR3 runs 13 residues. The V end lost 2 bases, the J end lost 6 bases, and 13 bases lay between the germline ends. Germline assignment: CDR1 SQVTM and CDR2 ANQGSEA. The DNA for the CDR3 is TGCAGCGTTGAACAGGGAGCTAGCGCTGAAGCTTTCTTT. The encoded protein is CSVEQGASAEAFF.

The chain uses TRBV9 and TRBJ2-5; D is perhaps TRBD1 (6 bases). CDR1 and CDR2 (germline): SGDLS, YYNGEE. This CDR3 region has 16 residues. V lost 3 bases and J lost 7, with 22 bases in between. This CDR3 reads CASSANRQDPSGTQYF. CDR3 DNA: TGTGCCAGCAGCGCAAACAGACAGGACCCCTCGGGGACCCAGTACTTC.

The chain combines TRBV14 with TRBJ2-7; 7 bases align to TRBD2. Germline CDR1 is SGHDN and CDR2 is FVKESK. The CDR3 totals 16 residues. V shed 3 bases, J shed 5 bases, and the junction held 13 bases outside the gene matches. The CDR3 DNA sequence: TGTGCCAGCAGCCATTCCCGGGGAGCGGGGACCGACGAGCAGTACTTC. Encoded protein: CASSHSRGAGTDEQYF.

The chain joins TRBV7-8 to TRBJ2-1; the match to TRBD2 covers 7 bases. The ends lost 8 bases at V and 8 bases at J; junction bases unmatched: 9. The CDR3 loop spans 13 amino acids. CDR1 and CDR2 from the germline V gene are SGHVS and FQNEAQ. The chain's CDR3 is CASAPWEGYEQFF. The CDR3 DNA sequence: TGTGCCAGCGCCCCTTGGGAGGGCTATGAGCAGTTCTTC. Supplemented by reference TRBV7-8 and TRBJ2-1, the full variable domain reads GAGVSQSPRYKVAKRGQDVALRCDPISGHVSLFWYQQALGQGPEFLTYFQNEAQLDKSGLPSDRFFAERPEGSVSTLKIQRTQQEDSAVYLCASAPWEGYEQFFGPGTRLTVL.

J is TRBJ2-1 and V is TRBV5-6; 10 nucleotides match TRBD2. Trimming removed 4 bases from V and 6 bases from J; junction bases left unmatched: 7. The germline V gene has CDR1 SGHDT and CDR2 YYEEEE. CDR3 length: 15 residues. The CDR3 coding sequence is TGTGCCAGCAGCCCAGGACTAGCGGTCCCCAATGAGCAGTTCTTC. It encodes CASSPGLAVPNEQFF.

This chain joins TRBV11-2 and TRBJ2-7, with D hard to call. CDR1 SGHAT and CDR2 FQNNGV come from the germline V gene. CDR3 length equals 13 residues. V lost 3 bases and J 0 bases, leaving 6 bases between the germline ends. CDR3 DNA: TGTGCCAGCAGCTTCCGGAGCTCCTACGAGCAGTACTTC. As protein: CASSFRSSYEQYF.

This chain uses TRBV5-4 with TRBJ1-2, with D unclear. V was pared by 4 bases and J by 6 bases, with 28 bases between. Germline V gene sequence: CDR1 SGHNT, CDR2 YYREEE (reference sequence). This CDR3 comprises 18 residues. CDR3 loop: CASSPLVGRPEAMDGYTF. DNA for the CDR3: TGTGCCAGCAGCCCCCTCGTCGGGCGGCCGGAAGCGATGGATGGCTACACCTTC.

The chain combines TRBV28 with TRBJ1-4, with a tentative D call TRBD1 (6 bases). This CDR3 is 14 amino acids long. From germline, CDR1 is MDHEN and CDR2 SYDVKM. The V and J ends lost 3 bases and 5 bases respectively, with 10 bases between them. Here the CDR3 reads CASSLFRGNEKLFF. The CDR3, as DNA: TGTGCCAGCAGTTTGTTCAGGGGAAATGAAAAACTGTTTTTT.

V gene TRBV5-4 combines with J gene TRBJ1-2; D gene uncertain. Germline values: CDR1 SGHNT, CDR2 YYREEE (reference sequence). The germline V and J ends were trimmed by 4 bases and 7 bases, with 8 bases remaining between them. The CDR3 sequence is 11 residues long. As DNA, the CDR3 is TGTGCCAGCAGCCGATTAACTGGCTACACCTTC. The encoded protein is CASSRLTGYTF. The entire variable domain, with the rest obtained from reference TRBV5-4 and TRBJ1-2, is as follows: ETGVTQSPTHLIKTRGQQVTLRCSSQSGHNTVSWYQQALGQGPQFIFQYYREEENGRGNFPPRFSGLQFPNYSSELNVNALELDDSALYLCASSRLTGYTFGSGTRLTVV.

In its sample, this clone was seen a few times. The V gene is TRBV9, the J gene TRBJ1-1; perhaps TRBD1 as D (6 bases). The CDR3 has 14 residues. V was pared by 3 bases and J by 6 bases, with 15 bases between. The germline V gene has CDR1 SGDLS and CDR2 YYNGEE. The CDR3 protein is CASSGGLGPAEAFF. CDR3 coding DNA: TGTGCCAGCAGCGGGGGGCTAGGGCCGGCTGAAGCTTTCTTT. Together with reference TRBV9 and TRBJ1-1, the CDR3 gives the full variable domain: DSGVTQTPKHLITATGQRVTLRCSPRSGDLSVYWYQQSLDQGLQFLIQYYNGEERAKGNILERFSAQQFPDLHSELNLSSLELGDSALYFCASSGGLGPAEAFFGQGTRLTVV.